The rows below give T cell receptor beta chains drawn from one sample of a study of blood T cells in healthy people across ages. TCRdb called the 5' RACE reads again in MiXCR, with one record for every CDR3 protein. The sample records 800,000 to 1,300,000 distinct CDR3 sequences, roughly 24% being singletons. These same data were also listed under a study on T cells of mothers and their children.

Source material: blood. Receptors were obtained from a girl aged 2 to 9 in good health. Each CDR3 is given with its conserved first and last residue. D genes are given only for firm matches. Clone size is stated in some rows and not others, as once, few, many or a class when expanded.

j_call: TRBJ2-5
clone_size: .
v_call: TRBV18
d_call: TRBD1
cdr3_aa: CASSPRQGAETQYF
cdr3_nt: TGTGCCAGCTCACCACGACAGGGGGCCGAGACCCAGTACTTC

j_call: TRBJ1-2
clone_size: few
v_call: TRBV27
d_call: .
cdr3_aa: CASSLSRAGDGYTF
cdr3_nt: TGTGCCAGCAGTTTATCCCGGGCAGGCGATGGCTACACCTTC

j_call: TRBJ1-4
clone_size: few
v_call: TRBV7-2
d_call: .
cdr3_aa: CASSLGTSWGYYEKLFF
cdr3_nt: TGTGCCAGCAGCCTCGGGACATCCTGGGGATATTATGAAAAACTGTTTTTT

j_call: TRBJ2-7
clone_size: few
v_call: TRBV12-3/TRBV12-4
d_call: .
cdr3_aa: CASSSSKTGPQYF
cdr3_nt: TGTGCCAGCAGTTCATCAAAGACAGGACCGCAGTACTTC

j_call: TRBJ2-1
clone_size: few
v_call: TRBV7-3
d_call: .
cdr3_aa: CASSSTGRVPTDEQFF
cdr3_nt: TGTGCCAGCAGCTCAACCGGACGGGTTCCTACGGATGAGCAGTTCTTC

j_call: TRBJ1-2
clone_size: .
v_call: TRBV9
d_call: .
cdr3_aa: CASRRAASNYGYTF
cdr3_nt: TGTGCCAGCCGGAGGGCAGCAAGTAACTATGGCTACACCTTC

j_call: TRBJ2-3
clone_size: .
v_call: TRBV28
d_call: .
cdr3_aa: CASSLLDYATDTQYF
cdr3_nt: TGTGCCAGCAGTTTATTGGACTATGCCACAGATACGCAGTATTTT

j_call: TRBJ1-1
clone_size: .
v_call: TRBV3-1
d_call: .
cdr3_aa: CASSHRGSEASF
cdr3_nt: TGTGCCAGCAGCCATCGGGGGTCTGAAGCTTCCTTT

j_call: TRBJ2-7
clone_size: .
v_call: TRBV6-6
d_call: .
cdr3_aa: CASSYDLTGPTYEQYF
cdr3_nt: TGTGCCAGCAGTTACGACCTTACGGGACCGACCTACGAGCAGTACTTC

j_call: TRBJ2-1
clone_size: .
v_call: TRBV3-1
d_call: .
cdr3_aa: CASSHRYSYNEQFF
cdr3_nt: TGTGCCAGCAGCCATAGATACTCCTACAATGAGCAGTTCTTC

j_call: TRBJ1-1
clone_size: few
v_call: TRBV21-1
d_call: .
cdr3_aa: CASSKEERGVNTEAFF
cdr3_nt: TGTGCCAGCAGCAAAGAAGAAAGGGGAGTGAACACTGAAGCTTTCTTT

j_call: TRBJ2-4
clone_size: .
v_call: TRBV6-2/TRBV6-3
d_call: TRBD2
cdr3_aa: CASRRSGEIIQYF
cdr3_nt: TGTGCCAGCAGACGTAGCGGGGAAATAATTCAGTACTTC

j_call: TRBJ2-1
clone_size: few
v_call: TRBV24-1
d_call: .
cdr3_aa: CATGDSNRTGEVWNEQFF
cdr3_nt: TGTGCCACCGGTGATTCCAACCGTACAGGGGAGGTGTGGAATGAGCAGTTCTTC

j_call: TRBJ2-6
clone_size: few
v_call: TRBV29-1
d_call: TRBD1
cdr3_aa: CSVQTGAANVLTF
cdr3_nt: TGCAGCGTCCAGACAGGGGCCGCCAACGTCCTGACTTTC

j_call: TRBJ2-3
clone_size: few
v_call: TRBV29-1
d_call: TRBD2
cdr3_aa: CSVDGLAGGTDTQYF
cdr3_nt: TGCAGCGTTGACGGACTAGCGGGAGGGACAGATACGCAGTATTTT

j_call: TRBJ2-3
clone_size: .
v_call: TRBV7-9
d_call: .
cdr3_aa: CASSLYGRPSTGTQYF
cdr3_nt: TGTGCCAGCAGCTTATATGGTAGACCGAGCACAGGTACGCAGTATTTT

j_call: TRBJ1-5
clone_size: .
v_call: TRBV13
d_call: .
cdr3_aa: CASSAGPDNQPQHF
cdr3_nt: TGTGCCAGCAGCGCCGGACCAGACAATCAGCCCCAGCATTTT

j_call: TRBJ2-7
clone_size: few
v_call: TRBV10-3
d_call: .
cdr3_aa: CAISESSAAESTREQYF
cdr3_nt: TGTGCCATCAGTGAGTCGTCAGCTGCGGAATCGACTCGCGAGCAGTACTTC

j_call: TRBJ1-2
clone_size: .
v_call: TRBV29-1
d_call: .
cdr3_aa: CSVGLNTNYGYTF
cdr3_nt: TGCAGCGTCGGACTAAACACTAACTATGGCTACACCTTC

j_call: TRBJ2-7
clone_size: many
v_call: TRBV5-5
d_call: TRBD2
cdr3_aa: CASSFGLAGTYEQYF
cdr3_nt: TGTGCCAGCAGCTTCGGACTAGCGGGTACCTACGAGCAGTACTTC

j_call: TRBJ2-5
clone_size: few
v_call: TRBV4-2
d_call: TRBD2
cdr3_aa: CASSQEIAGAQETQYF
cdr3_nt: TGTGCCAGCAGCCAAGAGATAGCGGGGGCTCAAGAGACCCAGTACTTC

j_call: TRBJ2-7
clone_size: .
v_call: TRBV7-9
d_call: .
cdr3_aa: CASSLADLAYEQYF
cdr3_nt: TGTGCCAGCAGCTTAGCGGATCTAGCCTACGAGCAGTACTTC

j_call: TRBJ2-2
clone_size: .
v_call: TRBV3-1
d_call: TRBD1
cdr3_aa: CASSPRQGANTGELFF
cdr3_nt: TGTGCCAGCAGCCCCCGACAGGGGGCGAACACCGGGGAGCTGTTTTTT

j_call: TRBJ2-5
clone_size: many
v_call: TRBV2
d_call: TRBD1
cdr3_aa: CASSGLWAQGAESETQYF
cdr3_nt: TGTGCCAGCAGTGGTTTGTGGGCACAGGGGGCGGAATCGGAGACCCAGTACTTC

j_call: TRBJ1-2
clone_size: .
v_call: TRBV7-9
d_call: .
cdr3_aa: CASSSTVGWRNYGYTF
cdr3_nt: TGTGCCAGCAGCTCGACCGTGGGTTGGAGGAACTATGGCTACACCTTC

j_call: TRBJ2-5
clone_size: few
v_call: TRBV20-1
d_call: TRBD2
cdr3_aa: CSAIPGLAGREQYF
cdr3_nt: TGCAGTGCTATCCCGGGACTAGCGGGACGTGAGCAGTACTTC

j_call: TRBJ1-3
clone_size: .
v_call: TRBV29-1
d_call: .
cdr3_aa: CSVGPIDSGNTIYF
cdr3_nt: TGCAGCGTTGGACCGATTGACTCTGGAAACACCATATATTTT

j_call: TRBJ2-5
clone_size: few
v_call: TRBV29-1
d_call: .
cdr3_aa: CSVEDSLGPAQYF
cdr3_nt: TGCAGCGTTGAAGACAGCTTAGGCCCGGCCCAGTACTTC

j_call: TRBJ2-7
clone_size: .
v_call: TRBV21-1
d_call: .
cdr3_aa: CASSKVILCSYEQYF
cdr3_nt: TGTGCCAGCAGCAAAGTAATCCTTTGCTCCTACGAGCAGTACTTC

j_call: TRBJ2-2
clone_size: .
v_call: TRBV12-3/TRBV12-4
d_call: TRBD1
cdr3_aa: CASSWIQGLPGELFF
cdr3_nt: TGTGCCAGCAGCTGGATACAGGGGTTACCCGGGGAGCTGTTTTTT

j_call: TRBJ1-1
clone_size: .
v_call: TRBV4-3
d_call: TRBD1
cdr3_aa: CASSQDLQGAAVGTEAFF
cdr3_nt: TGCGCCAGCAGCCAAGATCTACAGGGGGCTGCTGTGGGCACTGAAGCTTTCTTT

j_call: TRBJ1-5
clone_size: .
v_call: TRBV4-3
d_call: .
cdr3_aa: CASSQRVGQPQHF
cdr3_nt: TGCGCCAGCAGCCAAAGGGTCGGCCAGCCCCAGCATTTT

j_call: TRBJ2-7
clone_size: few
v_call: TRBV7-3
d_call: .
cdr3_aa: CAGSPRVGRGGYEQYF
cdr3_nt: TGTGCCGGCAGCCCCCGGGTAGGTAGGGGCGGCTACGAGCAGTACTTC

j_call: TRBJ1-4
clone_size: .
v_call: TRBV6-2/TRBV6-3
d_call: .
cdr3_aa: CASIGRGADEKLFF
cdr3_nt: TGTGCCAGCATCGGTCGGGGGGCTGACGAAAAACTGTTTTTT

j_call: TRBJ2-3
clone_size: few
v_call: TRBV28
d_call: TRBD2
cdr3_aa: CASNSETSGFTDTQYF
cdr3_nt: TGTGCCAGCAACTCCGAGACTAGCGGATTCACAGATACGCAGTATTTT

j_call: TRBJ2-7
clone_size: few
v_call: TRBV6-6
d_call: .
cdr3_aa: CASSSPFFAYEQYF
cdr3_nt: TGTGCCAGCAGTTCCCCGTTCTTCGCCTACGAGCAGTACTTC

j_call: TRBJ1-2
clone_size: .
v_call: TRBV2
d_call: .
cdr3_aa: CASSSTGTSGYGYTF
cdr3_nt: TGTGCCAGCAGCTCCACCGGGACAAGTGGCTATGGCTACACCTTC

j_call: TRBJ2-7
clone_size: .
v_call: TRBV12-3/TRBV12-4
d_call: TRBD1
cdr3_aa: CASAFPTGTGPFYEQYF
cdr3_nt: TGTGCCAGCGCGTTCCCGACCGGGACAGGGCCCTTCTACGAGCAGTACTTC

j_call: TRBJ2-4
clone_size: .
v_call: TRBV12-3/TRBV12-4
d_call: .
cdr3_aa: CASSRGAGGNIQYF
cdr3_nt: TGTGCCAGCAGTCGCGGGGCCGGGGGAAACATTCAGTACTTC

j_call: TRBJ2-6
clone_size: .
v_call: TRBV20-1
d_call: .
cdr3_aa: CSASRTAGANVLTF
cdr3_nt: TGCAGTGCTAGTCGGACAGCTGGGGCCAACGTCCTGACTTTC

j_call: TRBJ2-1
clone_size: .
v_call: TRBV21-1
d_call: .
cdr3_aa: CASSKIGLARAGEQFF
cdr3_nt: TGTGCCAGCAGCAAGATAGGACTAGCGCGAGCGGGTGAGCAGTTCTTC

j_call: TRBJ2-3
clone_size: .
v_call: TRBV28
d_call: TRBD2
cdr3_aa: CASSPIRREGRDTQYF
cdr3_nt: TGTGCCAGCAGTCCCATCAGGCGGGAGGGCCGAGATACGCAGTATTTT

j_call: TRBJ1-1
clone_size: .
v_call: TRBV2
d_call: .
cdr3_aa: CASIGAVEAFF
cdr3_nt: TGTGCCAGCATAGGGGCGGTCGAAGCTTTCTTT